A single sample gave rise to the 26 T cell receptor beta chains below, sequenced in a study of regulatory and conventional T cells in RAG deficiency. Genomic DNA came from blood regulatory T cells gated CD4+ CD25-high CD127-low. Clones were read by immunoSEQ multiplex PCR, and TCRdb kept only the in-frame ones, dropping some. The sample lists roughly 30,000 clones; 85% to 95% were seen once. The sample was also reused in another study, on regulatory T cells. This second study says: The PCR used 52 TRBV and 13 TRBJ primers.

Sequencing was done on a sample of Tregs sorted from blood. Source of these receptors: a human donor in good health.

The V gene is TRBV19, the J gene TRBJ2-3; no firm D call. V lost 1 base to trimming and J lost 0 bases, with 14 bases between them. The CDR3 length is 17 residues. The V gene's germline CDR1 is LNHDA and CDR2 SQIVND (reference sequence). The CDR3 DNA sequence: TGTGCCAGTAGTATAGGAAATGGTGACGAAAGCACAGATACGCAGTATTTT. Its protein product is CASSIGNGDESTDTQYF.

The gene calls are TRBV2 and TRBJ1-3; unclear D gene. Germline CDR1 SNHLY, CDR2 FYNNEI. The CDR3 runs to 12 residues. The V and J ends lost 4 bases and 4 bases respectively, with 5 bases between them. Here the CDR3 reads CASSAAGNTIYF. The CDR3 DNA sequence: TGTGCCAGCAGTGCAGCCGGAAACACCATATATTTT.

Concerning this clone: A read error may account for a junction end that differs from germline. The chain uses TRBV6-1 and TRBJ2-5; 8 bases map to TRBD2. The germline CDR1 and CDR2 sequences are MNHNS and SASEGT. This CDR3 has 16 residues. CDR3 sequence reads: CASSEKWGATSGPRHF. Here the CDR3 DNA reads TGTGCCAGCAGTGAAAAGTGGGGGGCAACTAGCGGACCGAGGCACTTC.

The rearrangement joins TRBV18 to TRBJ1-5, with a tentative D call TRBD1 (6 bases). This CDR3 is built from 17 residues. Germline loops: CDR1 KGHSH, CDR2 LQKENI. V dropped 3 bases and J dropped 2 bases, with 17 bases sitting between them. The CDR3 nucleotides read TGTGCCAGCTCACCTACAGGGCTCGGAGATGGCAATCAGCCCCAGCATTTT. It translates to CASSPTGLGDGNQPQHF.

The genes are TRBV2 and TRBJ2-3, with 12 nucleotides matching TRBD2. With 4 bases clipped from V and 7 bases from J, the junction kept 6 bases outside the gene matches. From germline, CDR1 is SNHLY and CDR2 FYNNEI. The CDR3 extends over 15 amino acids. The CDR3 DNA follows: TGTGCCAGCAGTGCCCTCGGACTAGCGGGGAATACGCAGTATTTT. As protein: CASSALGLAGNTQYF.

This sequence joins TRBV5-4 and TRBJ1-2; TRBD1 matches 9 bases. The CDR3 loop spans 13 amino acids. V shed 2 bases and J 7 bases; nucleotides not matched to a gene: 3. From germline, CDR1 is SGHNT and CDR2 YYREEE (reference sequence). The CDR3 DNA follows: TGTGCCAGCAGCTTAACAGGGGGCGGTGGCTACACCTTC. As protein: CASSLTGGGGYTF.

This sequence joins TRBV5-1 and TRBJ2-3, with a tentative D call TRBD2 (7 bases). Germline CDR1 reads SGHRS; CDR2 reads YFSETQ. Between the trimmed V and J ends, which lost 4 bases and 4 bases, there was a span of 16 bases. The CDR3 consists of 15 residues. The CDR3 sequence: CASSRGAAKPDTQYF. In DNA form, the CDR3 reads TGCGCCAGCAGCCGGGGGGCGGCTAAGCCAGATACGCAGTATTTT.

This clone was found once. The J gene is TRBJ1-6, the V gene TRBV6-1; TRBD1 is a possible D gene (5 bases). The V end was cut by 4 bases, the J end by 5 bases, with 9 bases between. Germline-derived CDR1 and CDR2 are MNHNS and SASEGT. CDR3 length equals 14 residues. DNA of the CDR3: TGTGCCAGCAGTGGGGGACGGGATAATTCACCCCTCCACTTT. This sequence encodes CASSGGRDNSPLHF.

J is TRBJ1-5 and V is TRBV19; 7 nucleotides line up with TRBD1. The CDR3 is 15 residues long. Unmatched junction bases numbered 5, after V lost 6 bases and J lost 0 bases. Germline V gene sequence: CDR1 LNHDA, CDR2 SQIVND (reference sequence). This CDR3 is CASSQTGISNQPQHF. The DNA for the CDR3 is TGTGCCAGTAGCCAGACAGGGATTAGCAATCAGCCCCAGCATTTT.

The chain carries TRBV5-6 and TRBJ2-5; D perhaps matches TRBD1 (6 bases). From germline, CDR1 is SGHDT and CDR2 YYEEEE. Trimming left V 4 bases short and J 5 bases short, with 15 bases between. This CDR3 contains 14 residues. Here the CDR3 DNA reads TGTGCCAGCAGCCCGGGGACACTTCGGGAGACCCAGTACTTC. Its translation: CASSPGTLRETQYF.

V gene TRBV11-2 combines with J gene TRBJ2-7, with 10 nucleotides matching TRBD1. J was trimmed by 2 bases and V by 6 bases; bases with no gene match: 4. Germline CDR1 is SGHAT and CDR2 is FQNNGV. CDR3 length: 14 residues. CDR3 DNA: TGTGCCAGCAGACGGACAGGGGGAACCTACGAGCAGTACTTC. Residues: CASRRTGGTYEQYF.

V usage is TRBV5-4 and J usage is TRBJ2-3, with TRBD2 matching over 10 bases. Germline loops: CDR1 SGHNT, CDR2 YYREEE (reference sequence). V shed 4 bases and J 2 bases; nucleotides not matched to a gene: 7. The CDR3 has 16 amino acids. CDR3 residues: CASSLIAGGPTDTQYF. CDR3 nucleotide sequence: TGTGCCAGCAGCCTTATAGCGGGGGGACCCACAGATACGCAGTATTTT.

V gene TRBV27 combines with J gene TRBJ1-2; maybe TRBD1 (5 bases). Germline V lookup: CDR1 MNHEY, CDR2 SMNVEV (reference sequence). Trimming shortened V by 6 bases and J by 1 base, and 24 bases separated the two germline ends. The CDR3 runs 18 residues. CDR3 coding DNA: TGTGCCAGCAGCAGGGACCCGGGAGGCCTACTTAATAACTATGGCTACACCTTC. Amino acids: CASSRDPGGLLNNYGYTF.

This CDR3 reads CASSLHRVGGFTDTQYF. Written as DNA, the CDR3 is TGTGCCAGCAGTCTCCATCGAGTGGGGGGTTTCACAGATACGCAGTATTTT. This chain connects TRBV28 to TRBJ2-3, with a possible D match to TRBD2 (6 bases). The CDR3 sequence is 17 residues long. V lost 5 bases and J lost 2, with 20 bases in between. The germline CDR1 and CDR2 sequences are MDHEN and SYDVKM.

This clone was found a few times. V gene TRBV19 combines with J gene TRBJ1-5; D is unclear. V shed 7 bases and J shed 2 bases, with 12 bases lying between them. The CDR3 consists of 14 residues. In germline, CDR1 is LNHDA, CDR2 SQIVND (reference sequence). This chain's CDR3 is CASKPNRGNQPQHF. CDR3 nucleotide sequence: TGTGCCAGTAAACCGAATAGGGGCAATCAGCCCCAGCATTTT.

The rearrangement uses TRBV9 and TRBJ2-7; D is undetermined. V dropped 0 bases and J dropped 3 bases, with 10 bases sitting between them. In germline, CDR1 is SGDLS, CDR2 YYNGEE. The CDR3 runs to 14 residues. CDR3 DNA sequence: TGTGCCAGCAGCGTAGATTTTCGGAACTACGAGCAGTACTTC. It specifies CASSVDFRNYEQYF.

The V and J genes are TRBV7-2 and TRBJ2-7; D is undetermined. The germline gives CDR1 SGHTA, CDR2 FQGNSA. The CDR3 is 13 amino acids. Trimming took 2 bases from V and 9 from J, leaving 14 bases between them. CDR3: CASSLIHGEGQYF. The CDR3 DNA reads as TGTGCCAGCAGCTTAATTCACGGTGAAGGGCAGTACTTC.

The chain recombines TRBV19 with TRBJ1-2, with D unresolved. Trimming removed 7 bases at V and 2 bases at J, with 11 bases between. Germline-derived CDR1 and CDR2 are LNHDA and SQIVND (reference sequence). The CDR3 is 13 amino acids. CDR3 bases: TGTGCCAGTACTAGGCACCTCAACTATGGCTACACCTTC. Translated: CASTRHLNYGYTF.

This chain links TRBV5-4 with TRBJ2-5; D may be TRBD1 (5 bases). Looked up from germline, CDR1 is SGHNT and CDR2 is YYREEE (reference sequence). Trimming took off 4 bases at V and 1 base at J, with 14 bases between the two ends. The CDR3 extends over 15 amino acids. The CDR3 DNA follows: TGTGCCAGCAGCCCCCCATTAGGGGCCCAAGAGACCCAGTACTTC. It translates to CASSPPLGAQETQYF.

The chain recombines TRBV6-6 with TRBJ1-1; D not resolved. This CDR3 is built from 13 residues. V lost 7 bases and J 4 bases, leaving 13 bases between the germline ends. Germline CDR1 and CDR2: MNHNY and SVGAGI (reference sequence). CDR3 sequence: CASNPYWPTEAFF. The CDR3 bases are TGTGCCAGCAACCCTTACTGGCCCACTGAAGCTTTCTTT.

J is TRBJ1-5 and V is TRBV19; possible D gene TRBD1, 5 bases. V lost 3 bases, J lost 3 bases, and 21 bases lay in between. This CDR3 is 18 amino acids long. The V gene's germline CDR1 is LNHDA and CDR2 SQIVND (reference sequence). CDR3 coding DNA: TGTGCCAGTAGTATCTCGGGTTTGGCATGGGGACTCAATCAGCCCCAGCATTTT. This translates into CASSISGLAWGLNQPQHF. The full variable domain, completed using reference TRBV19 and TRBJ1-5, is DGGITQSPKYLFRKEGQNVTLSCEQNLNHDAMYWYRQDPGQGLRLIYYSQIVNDFQKGDIAEGYSVSREKKESFPLTVTSAQKNPTAFYLCASSISGLAWGLNQPQHFGDGTRLSIL.

The chain links TRBV18 to TRBJ2-2; 7 bases fit TRBD1. This CDR3 has 17 amino acids. CDR1 and CDR2 (germline): KGHSH, LQKENI. J was trimmed by 0 bases and V by 5 bases; bases with no gene match: 9. The CDR3 sequence: CASSATTGTANTGELFF. The CDR3 region has the DNA TGTGCCAGCTCAGCTACAACCGGGACAGCGAACACCGGGGAGCTGTTTTTT.

This chain uses TRBV5-6 with TRBJ2-7; D gene unclear. The CDR3 has 12 amino acids. Trimming left V 1 base short and J 3 bases short, with 5 bases between. The germline gives CDR1 SGHDT, CDR2 YYEEEE. CDR3 sequence (DNA): TGTGCCAGCAGCTTGACTGACTACGAGCAGTACTTC. Translating gives CASSLTDYEQYF.

The chain links TRBV19 to TRBJ2-2; D perhaps matches TRBD1 (5 bases). The V and J ends lost 7 bases and 1 base respectively, with 10 bases between them. This CDR3 is built from 14 residues. CDR1 and CDR2 (germline): LNHDA, SQIVND (reference sequence). The CDR3 protein is CASKKGWNTGELFF. CDR3 coding DNA: TGTGCCAGTAAAAAGGGGTGGAACACCGGGGAGCTGTTTTTT.

The gene calls are TRBV9 and TRBJ2-6; no reliable D call. Germline lookup yields CDR1 SGDLS and CDR2 YYNGEE. The CDR3 sequence is 15 residues long. Trimming stripped 2 bases from V and 0 bases from J, with 6 bases between. The CDR3 coding sequence is TGTGCCAGCAGCGTTGGGTTCTCTGGGGCCAACGTCCTGACTTTC. This encodes CASSVGFSGANVLTF. Full variable domain (missing parts from reference TRBV9 and TRBJ2-6): DSGVTQTPKHLITATGQRVTLRCSPRSGDLSVYWYQQSLDQGLQFLIQYYNGEERAKGNILERFSAQQFPDLHSELNLSSLELGDSALYFCASSVGFSGANVLTFGAGSRLTVL.

The V and J genes are TRBV19 and TRBJ1-2; a weak D match, TRBD1 (6 bases). V gave up 2 bases and J gave up 4 bases, with 26 bases separating them. CDR1 and CDR2 (germline): LNHDA, SQIVND (reference sequence). The CDR3 runs 19 residues. CDR3 loop: CASSILLYGGAGSSYGYTF. The CDR3 bases are TGTGCCAGTAGTATATTATTGTATGGGGGGGCCGGATCCTCCTATGGCTACACCTTC. The full variable domain, completed using reference TRBV19 and TRBJ1-2, is DGGITQSPKYLFRKEGQNVTLSCEQNLNHDAMYWYRQDPGQGLRLIYYSQIVNDFQKGDIAEGYSVSREKKESFPLTVTSAQKNPTAFYLCASSILLYGGAGSSYGYTFGSGTRLTVV.